This entry features one T cell receptor (beta chain) sequence. The sample originates from a study of blood T cell repertoires in COVID-19. Trimming stripped 3 bases from V and 2 bases from J, with 17 bases between. The CDR3 loop spans 16 amino acids. Germline V lookup: CDR1 SGDLS, CDR2 YYNGEE. Clones were sequenced by immunoSEQ multiplex PCR, and TCRdb holds only the in-frame ones, with some missing. The table shows tens of thousands of clones, with roughly 80% occurring only once. Sequencing input: peripheral blood. The V gene is TRBV9, the J gene TRBJ1-2; no clear D gene. This clonotype was sampled from a man aged 55 to 70 with acute or convalescent COVID-19. The CDR3 loop reads CASSASHRALNYGYTF. The CDR3 nucleotides read TGTGCCAGCAGCGCCTCCCATCGAGCCCTCAACTATGGCTACACCTTC.